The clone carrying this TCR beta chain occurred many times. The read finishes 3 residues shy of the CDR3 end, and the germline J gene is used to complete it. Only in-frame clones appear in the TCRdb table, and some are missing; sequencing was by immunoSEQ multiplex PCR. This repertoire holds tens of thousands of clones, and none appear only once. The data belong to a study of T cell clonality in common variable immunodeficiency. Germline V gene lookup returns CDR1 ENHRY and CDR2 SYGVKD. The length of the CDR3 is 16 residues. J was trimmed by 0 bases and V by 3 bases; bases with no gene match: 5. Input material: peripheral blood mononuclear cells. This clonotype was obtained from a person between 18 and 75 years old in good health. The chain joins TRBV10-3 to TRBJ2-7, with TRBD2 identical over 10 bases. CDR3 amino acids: CAISEFSGRSSYEQYF. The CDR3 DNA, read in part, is TGTGCCATCAGTGAATTTAGCGGGAGGTCCTCCTACGAG.